These 27 T cell receptor beta chains share one sample of origin, sequenced in a study of OX40 agonist ivuxolimab in advanced cancers. The protocol was immunoSEQ multiplex PCR, while the TCRdb copy is restricted to in-frame clones and leaves out a portion. The table records approximately 97,000 clones, about 90% of them present only once. The starting material was CD4+ or CD8+ T cells sorted from blood, obtained in a trial of the OX40 agonist ivuxolimab. The receptors were sampled from an adult with an advanced solid tumor such as melanoma, head and neck, liver or kidney cancer.

This clone has only one observation. The chain has TRBV13 and TRBJ1-5, with D perhaps TRBD1 (5 bases). Germline V lookup: CDR1 PRHDT, CDR2 FYEKMQ (reference sequence). The CDR3 is 15 amino acids. Trimming pared 0 bases from V and 3 bases from J, leaving 9 bases between. In nucleotides, the CDR3 is TGTGCCAGCAGCTTAGGGGTACAGGACAATCAGCCCCAGCATTTT. This gives the protein CASSLGVQDNQPQHF.

Only one count was recorded for this clone. J is TRBJ1-1 and V is TRBV15; no clear D. The CDR3 has 12 residues. CDR1 is LNHNV and CDR2 is YYDKDF in the germline V gene (reference sequence). V shed 8 bases and J shed 1 base, with 8 bases lying between them. CDR3 nucleotide sequence: TGTGCCACCGGAAAACAGAACACTGAAGCTTTCTTT. Its translation is CATGKQNTEAFF.

This clone was seen a handful of times. The chain has TRBV5-1 and TRBJ1-4; maybe TRBD1 (5 bases). Trimming cost V 0 bases and J 5 bases, with 14 bases left between them. Germline V gene sequence: CDR1 SGHRS, CDR2 YFSETQ. CDR3 length equals 16 residues. CDR3 protein: CASSLGDLGGNEKLFF. CDR3 in DNA: TGCGCCAGCAGCTTGGGGGACCTAGGAGGAAATGAAAAACTGTTTTTT.

This rearrangement joins TRBV7-8 to TRBJ2-7, with TRBD2 matching 11 bases. The trim removed 5 bases at V and 2 bases at J, leaving 11 bases unmatched. Looked up from germline, CDR1 is SGHVS and CDR2 is FQNEAQ. The CDR3 loop spans 17 amino acids. The CDR3 region is CASSPSGLAVIAYEQYF. CDR3 sequence (DNA): TGTGCCAGCAGCCCCTCGGGACTAGCGGTGATTGCCTACGAGCAGTACTTC.

Here the CDR3 reads CASCPGGNTGELFF. The CDR3, as DNA: TGTGCCAGCTGTCCAGGGGGCAACACCGGGGAGCTGTTTTTT. The chain has TRBV9 and TRBJ2-2; 8 bases line up with TRBD1. Per germline, CDR1 SGDLS and CDR2 YYNGEE. The V segment lost 7 bases and the J segment 2 bases; nucleotides outside the gene matches: 4. The CDR3 is 14 amino acids. Full variable domain (remainder filled in from reference TRBV9 and TRBJ2-2): DSGVTQTPKHLITATGQRVTLRCSPRSGDLSVYWYQQSLDQGLQFLIQYYNGEERAKGNILERFSAQQFPDLHSELNLSSLELGDSALYFCASCPGGNTGELFFGEGSRLTVL.

The J gene is TRBJ2-3, the V gene TRBV9; possibly TRBD1 or TRBD2 for D (6 bases each). There are 17 residues in the CDR3. Trimming cost V 3 bases and J 11 bases, with 28 bases left between them. Germline V gives CDR1 SGDLS, CDR2 YYNGEE. The CDR3 DNA reads as TGTGCCAGCAGCGCAGGATGGCGGGACTCAATCTTAGGGGGGCAGTATTTT. Protein sequence: CASSAGWRDSILGGQYF. Drawing the rest from reference TRBV9 and TRBJ2-3, the complete variable domain is DSGVTQTPKHLITATGQRVTLRCSPRSGDLSVYWYQQSLDQGLQFLIQYYNGEERAKGNILERFSAQQFPDLHSELNLSSLELGDSALYFCASSAGWRDSILGGQYFGPGTRLTVL.

The V gene is TRBV5-1, the J gene TRBJ2-7; 12 nucleotides match TRBD2. CDR1 and CDR2 from the germline V gene are SGHRS and YFSETQ. Trimming took 6 bases from V and 6 from J; bases not matched to a gene: 10. There are 15 residues in the CDR3. The CDR3 protein is CASTFSSGGAPEQYF. CDR3 DNA sequence: TGCGCCAGCACCTTTTCTAGCGGGGGGGCTCCCGAGCAGTACTTC.

The gene calls are TRBV5-1 and TRBJ2-5; tentative D call: TRBD1 (5 bases). The end of the DNA aligns better with TRBJ2-7, so the J call may be wrong. Germline V lookup: CDR1 SGHRS, CDR2 YFSETQ. CDR3 size: 17 residues. The DNA of the CDR3 is TGCGCCAGCAGCTTGGCGTTAAAATCACAGGAGCCCTACGAGCAGTACTTC. Translating it yields CASSLALKSQEPYEQYF.

This chain connects TRBV7-9 to TRBJ2-7; 7 bases align to TRBD2. Germline CDR1 SEHNR, CDR2 FQNEAQ (reference sequence). The CDR3 is 15 residues long. V gave up 1 base and J gave up 1 base; unmatched junction bases: 4. The CDR3 spells CASSLEGLLSYEQYF. Written as DNA, the CDR3 is TGTGCCAGCAGCTTAGAGGGACTACTTTCCTACGAGCAGTACTTC.

The chain has TRBV6-4 and TRBJ2-6; D is uncertain. The CDR3 length is 17 residues. Trimming cost V 4 bases and J 0 bases, with 13 bases left between them. The germline gives CDR1 MRHNA, CDR2 SNTAGT. The CDR3 DNA reads as TGTGCCAGCAGTGCCTCCCCCGCGTTCTCTGGGGCCAACGTCCTGACTTTC. Its translation: CASSASPAFSGANVLTF.

The chain recombines TRBV30 with TRBJ2-3; D possibly corresponds to TRBD2 (5 bases). This CDR3 is 12 amino acids long. Germline assignment: CDR1 GTSNPN and CDR2 SVGIG (reference sequence). V lost 1 base, J lost 5 bases, and 7 bases lay in between. CDR3 residues: CAWSGGGDTQYF. The DNA for the CDR3 is TGTGCCTGGAGTGGCGGAGGAGATACGCAGTATTTT. The full variable domain, rest sourced from reference TRBV30 and TRBJ2-3, is SQTIHQWPATLVQPVGSPLSLECTVEGTSNPNLYWYRQAAGRGLQLLFYSVGIGQISSEVPQNLSASRPQDRQFILSSKKLLLSDSGFYLCAWSGGGDTQYFGPGTRLTVL.

This clone was counted a single time. The CDR3 sequence is CASSQMTGGKGYTF. In DNA form, the CDR3 reads TGCGCCAGCAGCCAAATGACAGGGGGAAAGGGCTACACCTTC. This chain links TRBV4-3 with TRBJ1-2; 9 bases fit TRBD1. The germline gives CDR1 LGHNA, CDR2 YSLEER. The CDR3 covers 14 residues. J was trimmed by 8 bases and V by 2 bases; bases with no gene match: 6.

The table lists this clone with a count of one. The genes are TRBV5-1 and TRBJ1-2, with a weak D call TRBD1 (6 bases). In germline, CDR1 is SGHRS, CDR2 YFSETQ. Trimming pared 4 bases from V and 10 bases from J, leaving 11 bases between. The CDR3 loop spans 11 amino acids. CDR3 bases: TGCGCCAGCAGCGAAAGACAGGTCTACACCTTC. It is translated as CASSERQVYTF.

This clone was observed once. The V gene is TRBV7-2, the J gene TRBJ1-2, with a tentative D call TRBD1 (6 bases). The CDR3 spans 14 residues. Trimming stripped 5 bases from V and 4 bases from J, with 14 bases between. Looked up from germline, CDR1 is SGHTA and CDR2 is FQGNSA. The CDR3 nucleotides are TGTGCCAGCAGCCTCACCCAGGGGCTCTATGGCTACACCTTC. This encodes CASSLTQGLYGYTF.

V gene TRBV4-2 combines with J gene TRBJ2-6, with D unclear. CDR3 size: 17 residues. Trimming left V 4 bases short and J 4 bases short, with 17 bases between. Per germline, CDR1 LGHNA and CDR2 YNFKEQ. Here the CDR3 reads CASSPEGRAQGANVLTF. The CDR3 DNA follows: TGTGCCAGCAGCCCCGAAGGAAGGGCGCAAGGGGCCAACGTCCTGACTTTC.

The rearrangement uses TRBV27 and TRBJ2-7, with TRBD2 matching over 8 bases. Per germline, CDR1 MNHEY and CDR2 SMNVEV (reference sequence). The CDR3 is made up of 15 amino acids. The junction had 6 bases not matched to a gene; V was cut back by 5 bases and J by 0 bases. CDR3 region: CASSRISGNSYEQYF. The CDR3, as DNA: TGTGCCAGCAGTCGAATTAGCGGGAACTCCTACGAGCAGTACTTC.

V and J are TRBV19 and TRBJ1-2; possibly TRBD1 for D (6 bases). Deletions cut 7 bases from V and 6 bases from J, with 18 bases between. The CDR3 consists of 14 residues. Germline V gene sequence: CDR1 LNHDA, CDR2 SQIVND (reference sequence). The CDR3 DNA is TGTGCCAGTATTCTTACCGGGACACAGCATGGCTACACCTTC. Translated, it gives CASILTGTQHGYTF. Based on the CDR3 plus reference TRBV19 and TRBJ1-2, the full variable domain is DGGITQSPKYLFRKEGQNVTLSCEQNLNHDAMYWYRQDPGQGLRLIYYSQIVNDFQKGDIAEGYSVSREKKESFPLTVTSAQKNPTAFYLCASILTGTQHGYTFGSGTRLTVV.

The chain employs TRBV5-1 and TRBJ2-5, with D perhaps given as TRBD1 or TRBD2 (5 bases each). Between the trimmed V and J ends, which lost 2 bases and 1 base, there was a span of 9 bases. There are 14 residues in the CDR3. The germline gives CDR1 SGHRS, CDR2 YFSETQ. The CDR3 sequence is CASSFGGTQETQYF. CDR3 coding DNA: TGCGCCAGCAGCTTTGGGGGAACCCAAGAGACCCAGTACTTC.

The chain has TRBV20-1 and TRBJ2-7; D is undetermined. CDR3 length: 11 amino acids. Germline CDR1 is DFQATT and CDR2 is SNEGSKA (reference sequence). The V and J ends lost 7 bases and 7 bases respectively, with 14 bases between them. The CDR3: CSVARIEEQYF. The CDR3 nucleotides read TGCAGTGTTGCCAGAATAGAGGAGCAGTACTTC.

DNA for the CDR3: TGTGCCAGCTCAGGGACATCAGGTGGCTACACCTTC. This sequence encodes CASSGTSGGYTF. The chain uses TRBV18 and TRBJ1-2; the D gene is possibly TRBD1 (6 bases). V lost 5 bases and J lost 7, with 11 bases in between. This CDR3 has 12 residues. Looked up from germline, CDR1 is KGHSH and CDR2 is LQKENI.

The V gene is TRBV30, the J gene TRBJ1-1; perhaps TRBD1 as D (6 bases). The germline V gene has CDR1 GTSNPN and CDR2 SVGIG (reference sequence). The V end was cut by 0 bases, the J end by 3 bases, with 11 bases between. CDR3 size: 14 residues. CDR3 protein: CAWSVQGGDTEAFF. In DNA, the CDR3 is TGTGCCTGGAGTGTACAGGGCGGAGACACTGAAGCTTTCTTT.

The chain carries TRBV5-3 and TRBJ1-1; a possible D gene is TRBD1 (5 bases). TRBV5-3 is filed as an ORF, its function uncertain. The CDR3 is 11 residues long. V lost 3 bases and J lost 8, with 8 bases in between. The CDR3 DNA sequence: TGTGCCAGAAGCTCCGACAGAGAAGCTTTCTTT. It encodes CARSSDREAFF.

The chain carries TRBV28 and TRBJ1-5; TRBD1 matches at 10 bases. The ends lost 6 bases at V and 6 bases at J; junction bases unmatched: 8. The germline V gene encodes CDR1 MDHEN and CDR2 SYDVKM. There are 15 residues in the CDR3. The CDR3 here is CASSPGQGESQPQHF. CDR3 bases: TGTGCCAGCAGCCCCGGACAGGGGGAATCTCAGCCCCAGCATTTT.

The chain carries TRBV6-5 and TRBJ1-2; unclear D gene. From germline, CDR1 is MNHEY and CDR2 SVGAGI. The CDR3 sequence is 12 residues long. V was pared by 5 bases and J by 4 bases, with 8 bases between. The CDR3 DNA reads as TGTGCCAGCAGTCGCGGCCTCTATGGCTACACCTTC. This encodes CASSRGLYGYTF.

The chain is built from TRBV10-1 and TRBJ1-3; D is unresolved. Trimming stripped 8 bases from V and 2 bases from J, with 10 bases between. The germline gives CDR1 WNHNN, CDR2 SYGVQD (reference sequence). CDR3 length: 13 residues. CDR3 protein: CASSIGTGNTIYF. The CDR3 DNA reads TGCGCCAGCTCGATCGGGACTGGAAACACCATATATTTT.

This clone was seen just once. The chain carries TRBV7-2 and TRBJ2-3; maybe TRBD2 (6 bases). CDR1 is SGHTA and CDR2 is FQGNSA in the germline V gene. There are 15 residues in the CDR3. Trimming removed 5 bases from V and 2 bases from J, with 14 bases in between. The DNA for the CDR3 is TGTGCCAGCAGCCCATTAGCGGTACTCACAGATACGCAGTATTTT. As protein: CASSPLAVLTDTQYF.

This sequence joins TRBV6-6 and TRBJ1-5; no firm D call. The CDR3 is 13 amino acids. V dropped 4 bases and J dropped 11 bases, with 15 bases sitting between them. CDR1 MNHNY and CDR2 SVGAGI come from the germline V gene (reference sequence). The CDR3 sequence: CASSLTAPGAQHF. The CDR3 DNA is TGTGCCAGCAGTTTAACAGCCCCCGGGGCCCAGCATTTT.